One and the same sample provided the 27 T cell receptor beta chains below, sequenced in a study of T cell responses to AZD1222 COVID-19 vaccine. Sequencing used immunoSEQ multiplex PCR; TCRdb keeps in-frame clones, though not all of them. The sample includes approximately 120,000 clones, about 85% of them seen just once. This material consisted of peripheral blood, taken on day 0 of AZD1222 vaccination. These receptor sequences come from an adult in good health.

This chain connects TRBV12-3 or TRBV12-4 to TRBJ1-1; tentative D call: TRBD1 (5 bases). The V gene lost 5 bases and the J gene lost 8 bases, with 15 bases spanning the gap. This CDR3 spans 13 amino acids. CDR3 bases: TGTGCCAGCAGTCCTGGCCCGGGGCTCGAAGCTTTCTTT. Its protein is CASSPGPGLEAFF.

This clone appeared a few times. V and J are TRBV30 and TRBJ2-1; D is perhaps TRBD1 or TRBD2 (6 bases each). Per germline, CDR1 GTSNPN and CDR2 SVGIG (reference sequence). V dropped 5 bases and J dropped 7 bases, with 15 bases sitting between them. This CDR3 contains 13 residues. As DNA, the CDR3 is TGTGCCTGGTGTAGGGGGACTGGGAATGAGCAGTTCTTC. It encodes CAWCRGTGNEQFF.

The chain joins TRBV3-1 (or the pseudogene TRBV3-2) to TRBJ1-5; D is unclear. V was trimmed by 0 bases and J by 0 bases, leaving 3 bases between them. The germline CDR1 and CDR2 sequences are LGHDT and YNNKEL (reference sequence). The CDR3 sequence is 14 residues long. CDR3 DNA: TGTGCCAGCAGCCAAGATTATAGCAATCAGCCCCAGCATTTT. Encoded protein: CASSQDYSNQPQHF.

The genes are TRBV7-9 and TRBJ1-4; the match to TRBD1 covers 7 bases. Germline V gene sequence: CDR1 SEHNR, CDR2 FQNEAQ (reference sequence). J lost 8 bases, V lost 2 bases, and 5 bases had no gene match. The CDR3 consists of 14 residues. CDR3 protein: CASSLRQGNEKLFF. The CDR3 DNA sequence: TGTGCCAGCAGCTTAAGACAGGGTAACGAAAAACTGTTTTTT.

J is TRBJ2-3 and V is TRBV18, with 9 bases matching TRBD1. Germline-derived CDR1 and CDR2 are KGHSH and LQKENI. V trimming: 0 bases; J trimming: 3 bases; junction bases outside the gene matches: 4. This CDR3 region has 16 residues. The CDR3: CASSPPGTGRTDTQYF. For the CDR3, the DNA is TGTGCCAGCTCACCACCCGGGACAGGGAGGACAGATACGCAGTATTTT.

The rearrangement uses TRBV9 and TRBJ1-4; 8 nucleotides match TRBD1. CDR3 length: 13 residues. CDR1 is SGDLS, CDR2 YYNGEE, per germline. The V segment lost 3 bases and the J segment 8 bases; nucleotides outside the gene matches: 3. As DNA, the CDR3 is TGTGCCAGCAGCGGGACAGGGAAGGAAAAACTGTTTTTT. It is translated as CASSGTGKEKLFF.

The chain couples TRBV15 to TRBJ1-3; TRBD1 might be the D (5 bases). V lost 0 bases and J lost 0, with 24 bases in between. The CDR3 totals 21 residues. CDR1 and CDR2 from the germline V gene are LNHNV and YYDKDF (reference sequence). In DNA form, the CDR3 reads TGTGCCACCAGCAGAGATCCGAGGGACTCACTTTCCTGGAGCTCTGGAAACACCATATATTTT. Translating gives CATSRDPRDSLSWSSGNTIYF. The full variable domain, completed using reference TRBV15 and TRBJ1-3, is DAMVIQNPRYQVTQFGKPVTLSCSQTLNHNVMYWYQQKSSQAPKLLFHYYDKDFNNEADTPDNFQSRRPNTSFCFLDIRSPGLGDTAMYLCATSRDPRDSLSWSSGNTIYFGEGSWLTVV.

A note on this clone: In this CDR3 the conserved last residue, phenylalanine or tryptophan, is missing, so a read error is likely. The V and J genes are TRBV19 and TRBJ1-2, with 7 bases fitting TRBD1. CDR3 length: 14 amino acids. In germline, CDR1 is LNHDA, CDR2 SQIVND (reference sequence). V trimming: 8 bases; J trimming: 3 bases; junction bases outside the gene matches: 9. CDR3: CASRDRVGDYGYTL. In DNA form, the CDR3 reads TGTGCCAGTCGAGACAGGGTAGGGGACTATGGCTACACCCTC.

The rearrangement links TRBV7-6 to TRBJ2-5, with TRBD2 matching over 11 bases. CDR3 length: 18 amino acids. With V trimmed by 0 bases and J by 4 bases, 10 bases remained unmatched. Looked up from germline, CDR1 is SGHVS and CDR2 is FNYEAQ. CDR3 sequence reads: CASSLAIRLAGPGETQYF. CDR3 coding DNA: TGTGCCAGCAGCTTAGCGATCCGACTAGCGGGGCCGGGAGAGACCCAGTACTTC. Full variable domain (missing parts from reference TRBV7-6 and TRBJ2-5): GAGVSQSPRYKVTKRGQDVALRCDPISGHVSLYWYRQALGQGPEFLTYFNYEAQQDKSGLPNDRFSAERPEGSISTLTIQRTEQRDSAMYRCASSLAIRLAGPGETQYFGPGTRLLVL.

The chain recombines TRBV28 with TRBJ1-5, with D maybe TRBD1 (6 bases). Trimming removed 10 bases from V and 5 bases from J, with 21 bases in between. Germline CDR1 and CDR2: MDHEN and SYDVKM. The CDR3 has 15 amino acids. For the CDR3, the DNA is TGTGCCACCAAAGCGGGCCAGGGGCCCTATCAGCCCCAGCATTTT. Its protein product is CATKAGQGPYQPQHF.

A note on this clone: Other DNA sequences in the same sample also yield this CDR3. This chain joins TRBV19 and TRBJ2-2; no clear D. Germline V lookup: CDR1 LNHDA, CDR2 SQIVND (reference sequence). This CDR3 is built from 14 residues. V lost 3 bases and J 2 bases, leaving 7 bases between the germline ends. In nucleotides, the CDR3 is TGTGCCAGTAGTATTTTGGCTAACACCGGGGAGCTGTTTTTT. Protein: CASSILANTGELFF.

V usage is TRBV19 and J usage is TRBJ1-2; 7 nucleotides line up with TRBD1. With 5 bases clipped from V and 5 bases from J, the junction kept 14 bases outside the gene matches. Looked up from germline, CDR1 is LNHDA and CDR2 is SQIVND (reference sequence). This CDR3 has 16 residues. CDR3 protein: CASSHYRDSSSYGYTF. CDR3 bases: TGTGCCAGTAGTCATTACCGGGACAGTTCTTCTTATGGCTACACCTTC.

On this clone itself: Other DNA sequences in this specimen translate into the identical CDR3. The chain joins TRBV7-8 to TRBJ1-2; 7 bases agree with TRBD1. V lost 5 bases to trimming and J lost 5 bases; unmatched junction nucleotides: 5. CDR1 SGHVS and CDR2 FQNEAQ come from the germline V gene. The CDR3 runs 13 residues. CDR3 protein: CASSLTGDYGYTF. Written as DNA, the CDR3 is TGTGCCAGCAGCCTCACAGGGGATTATGGCTACACCTTC.

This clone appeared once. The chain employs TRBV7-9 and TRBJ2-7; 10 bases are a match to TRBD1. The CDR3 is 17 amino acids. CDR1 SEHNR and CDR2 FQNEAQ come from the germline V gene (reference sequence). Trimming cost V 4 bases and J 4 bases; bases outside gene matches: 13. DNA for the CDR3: TGTGCCAGCAGCTCTAGGACGCCCGCGGACAGGGGGTACGAGCAGTACTTC. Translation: CASSSRTPADRGYEQYF. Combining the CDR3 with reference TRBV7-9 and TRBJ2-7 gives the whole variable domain DTGVSQNPRHKITKRGQNVTFRCDPISEHNRLYWYRQTLGQGPEFLTYFQNEAQLEKSRLLSDRFSAERPKGSFSTLEIQRTEQGDSAMYLCASSSRTPADRGYEQYFGPGTRLTVT.

The CDR3 coding sequence is TGTGCCACTCAAAACAGGGAAAGCGAGCAGTACTTC. This encodes CATQNRESEQYF. This chain joins TRBV10-3 and TRBJ2-7, with a possible D match to TRBD1 (6 bases). The ends were cut back, 10 bases at V and 6 bases at J, with 16 bases in the middle. Per the germline V gene, CDR1 is ENHRY and CDR2 is SYGVKD. The CDR3 extends over 12 amino acids.

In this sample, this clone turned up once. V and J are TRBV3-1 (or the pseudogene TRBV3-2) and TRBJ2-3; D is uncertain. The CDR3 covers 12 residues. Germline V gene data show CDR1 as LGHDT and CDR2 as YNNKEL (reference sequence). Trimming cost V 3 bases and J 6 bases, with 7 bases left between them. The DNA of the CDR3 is TGTGCCAGCAGCCAGCTATCGGATACGCAGTATTTT. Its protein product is CASSQLSDTQYF.

The DNA for the CDR3 is TGTGCCTGGAGTATTGAACCAGGGCCAACTGAAGCTTTCTTT. Translation: CAWSIEPGPTEAFF. The chain recombines TRBV30 with TRBJ1-1; D perhaps matches TRBD1 (5 bases). With 2 bases removed from V and 5 bases from J, the gap between germline ends came to 15 bases. CDR3 length: 14 amino acids. Germline loops: CDR1 GTSNPN, CDR2 SVGIG (reference sequence).

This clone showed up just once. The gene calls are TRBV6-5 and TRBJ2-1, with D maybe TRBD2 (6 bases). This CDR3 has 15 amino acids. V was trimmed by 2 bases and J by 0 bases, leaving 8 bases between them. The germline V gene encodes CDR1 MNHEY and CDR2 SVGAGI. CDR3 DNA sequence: TGTGCCAGCAGTTACGGCGGGAACTCCTACAATGAGCAGTTCTTC. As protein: CASSYGGNSYNEQFF.

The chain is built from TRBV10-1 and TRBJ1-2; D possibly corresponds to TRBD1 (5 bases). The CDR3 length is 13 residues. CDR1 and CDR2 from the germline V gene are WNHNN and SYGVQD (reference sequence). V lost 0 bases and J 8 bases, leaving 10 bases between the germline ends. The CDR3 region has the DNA TGCGCCAGCAGTGAGTCGACAGCGCGAGGCTACACCTTC. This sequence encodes CASSESTARGYTF.

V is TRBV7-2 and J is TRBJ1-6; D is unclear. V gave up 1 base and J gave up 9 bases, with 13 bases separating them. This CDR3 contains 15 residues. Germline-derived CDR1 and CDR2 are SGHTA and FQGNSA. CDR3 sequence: CASSLVTGFVSPLHF. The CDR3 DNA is TGTGCCAGCAGCTTAGTAACGGGGTTTGTTTCACCCCTCCACTTT.

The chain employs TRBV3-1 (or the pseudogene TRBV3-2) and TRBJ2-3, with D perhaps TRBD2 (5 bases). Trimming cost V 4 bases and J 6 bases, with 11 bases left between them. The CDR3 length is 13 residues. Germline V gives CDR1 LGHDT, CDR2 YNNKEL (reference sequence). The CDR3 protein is CASSPPGEDTQYF. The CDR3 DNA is TGTGCCAGCAGCCCCCCCGGGGAGGATACGCAGTATTTT.

The CDR3 region is CATSDWGEEQFF. The CDR3 region has the DNA TGTGCCACCAGTGATTGGGGTGAGGAGCAGTTCTTC. V gene TRBV24-1 combines with J gene TRBJ2-1; no clear D. Trimming stripped 2 bases from V and 10 bases from J, with 8 bases between. This CDR3 is built from 12 residues. CDR1 and CDR2 (germline): KGHDR, SFDVKD.

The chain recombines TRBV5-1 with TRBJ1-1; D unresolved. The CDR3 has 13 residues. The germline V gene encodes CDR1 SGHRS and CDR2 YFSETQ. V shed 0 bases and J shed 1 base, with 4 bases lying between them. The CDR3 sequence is CASSLVANTEAFF. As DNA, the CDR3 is TGCGCCAGCAGCTTGGTGGCGAACACTGAAGCTTTCTTT.

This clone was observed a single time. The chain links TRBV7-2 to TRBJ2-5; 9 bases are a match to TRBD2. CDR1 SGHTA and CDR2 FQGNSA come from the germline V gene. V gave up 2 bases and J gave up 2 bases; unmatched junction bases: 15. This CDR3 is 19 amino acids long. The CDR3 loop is CASSLYAASGTIRQETQYF. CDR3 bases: TGTGCCAGCAGCTTATATGCGGCTAGCGGGACAATTAGACAAGAGACCCAGTACTTC.

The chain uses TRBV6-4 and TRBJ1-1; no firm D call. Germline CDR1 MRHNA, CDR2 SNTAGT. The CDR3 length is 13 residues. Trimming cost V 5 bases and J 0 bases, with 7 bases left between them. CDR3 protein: CASSQELNTEAFF. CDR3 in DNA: TGTGCCAGCAGTCAAGAATTGAACACTGAAGCTTTCTTT.

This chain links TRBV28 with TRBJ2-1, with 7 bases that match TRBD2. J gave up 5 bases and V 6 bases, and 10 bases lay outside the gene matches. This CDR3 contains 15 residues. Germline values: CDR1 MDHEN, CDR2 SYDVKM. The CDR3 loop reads CASRASGRTNNEQFF. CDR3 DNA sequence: TGTGCCAGCAGGGCTAGCGGCCGGACCAACAATGAGCAGTTCTTC.

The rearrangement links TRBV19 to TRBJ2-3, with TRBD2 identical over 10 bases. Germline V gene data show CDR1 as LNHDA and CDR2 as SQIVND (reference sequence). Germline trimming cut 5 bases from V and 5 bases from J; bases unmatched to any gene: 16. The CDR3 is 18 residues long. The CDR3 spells CASSPRLLAGTVVDTQYF. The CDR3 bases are TGTGCCAGTAGTCCCCGCCTACTAGCGGGAACCGTAGTAGATACGCAGTATTTT.